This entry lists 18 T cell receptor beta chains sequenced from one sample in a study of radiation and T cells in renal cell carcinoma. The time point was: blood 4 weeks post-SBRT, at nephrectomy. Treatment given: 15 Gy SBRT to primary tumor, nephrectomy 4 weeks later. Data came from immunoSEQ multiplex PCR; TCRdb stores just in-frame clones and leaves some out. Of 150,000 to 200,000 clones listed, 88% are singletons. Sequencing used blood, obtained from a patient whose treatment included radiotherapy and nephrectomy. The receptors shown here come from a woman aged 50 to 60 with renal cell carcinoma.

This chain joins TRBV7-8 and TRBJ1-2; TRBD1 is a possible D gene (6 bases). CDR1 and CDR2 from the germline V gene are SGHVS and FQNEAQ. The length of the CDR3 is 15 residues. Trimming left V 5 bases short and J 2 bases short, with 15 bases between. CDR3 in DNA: TGTGCCAGCAGCCCTAGTGGGGGGCACAACTATGGCTACACCTTC. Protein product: CASSPSGGHNYGYTF.

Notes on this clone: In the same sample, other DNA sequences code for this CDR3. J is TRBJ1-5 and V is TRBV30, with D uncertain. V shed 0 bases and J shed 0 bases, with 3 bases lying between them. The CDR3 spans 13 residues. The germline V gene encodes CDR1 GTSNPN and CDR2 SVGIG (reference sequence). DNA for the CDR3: TGTGCCTGGAGTGTAGGTAGCAATCAGCCCCAGCATTTT. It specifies CAWSVGSNQPQHF.

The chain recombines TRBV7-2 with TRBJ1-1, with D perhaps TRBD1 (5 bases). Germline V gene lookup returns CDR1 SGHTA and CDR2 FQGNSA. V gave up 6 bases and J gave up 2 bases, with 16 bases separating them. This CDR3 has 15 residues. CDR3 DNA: TGTGCCAGCAGGATCGGACACCCAGTCAACACTGAAGCTTTCTTT. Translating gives CASRIGHPVNTEAFF.

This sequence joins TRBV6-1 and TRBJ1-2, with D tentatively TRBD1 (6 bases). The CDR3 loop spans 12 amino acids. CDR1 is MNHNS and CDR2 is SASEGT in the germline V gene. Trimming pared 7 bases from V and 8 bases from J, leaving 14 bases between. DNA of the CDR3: TGTGCCAGCACCCCGGACAGCGGGGGCTACACCTTC. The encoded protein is CASTPDSGGYTF.

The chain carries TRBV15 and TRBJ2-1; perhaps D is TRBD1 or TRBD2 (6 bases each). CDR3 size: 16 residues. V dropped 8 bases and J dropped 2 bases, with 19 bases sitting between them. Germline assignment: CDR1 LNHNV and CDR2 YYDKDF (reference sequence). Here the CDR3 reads CATRKRGESAYNEQFF. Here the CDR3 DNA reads TGTGCCACCCGAAAAAGGGGGGAGAGCGCCTACAATGAGCAGTTCTTC.

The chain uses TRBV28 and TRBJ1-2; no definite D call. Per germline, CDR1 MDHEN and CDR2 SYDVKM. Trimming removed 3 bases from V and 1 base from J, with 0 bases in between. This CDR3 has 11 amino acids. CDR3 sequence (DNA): TGTGCCAGCAGTTTTAACTATGGCTACACCTTC. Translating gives CASSFNYGYTF.

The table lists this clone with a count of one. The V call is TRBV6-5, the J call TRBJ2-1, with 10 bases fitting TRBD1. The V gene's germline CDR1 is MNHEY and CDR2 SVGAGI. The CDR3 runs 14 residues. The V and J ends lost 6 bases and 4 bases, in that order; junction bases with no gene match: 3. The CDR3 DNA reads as TGTGCCAGCAGCCGGACAGGGGGGTACAATGAGCAGTTCTTC. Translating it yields CASSRTGGYNEQFF.

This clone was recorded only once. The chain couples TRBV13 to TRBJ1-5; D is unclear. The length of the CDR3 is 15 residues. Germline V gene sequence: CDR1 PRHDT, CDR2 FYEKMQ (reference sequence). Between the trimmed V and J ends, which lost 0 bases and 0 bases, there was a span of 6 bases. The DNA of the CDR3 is TGTGCCAGCAGCTTAGGAGCCTATAGCAATCAGCCCCAGCATTTT. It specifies CASSLGAYSNQPQHF.

The CDR3, as DNA: TGTGCCAGCAGCCCACGGCTGGGACAGGGGGAGGAGACCCAGTACTTC. Translating it yields CASSPRLGQGEETQYF. The rearrangement links TRBV7-8 to TRBJ2-5; 11 bases are shared with TRBD1. Unmatched junction bases numbered 10, after V lost 5 bases and J lost 5 bases. There are 16 residues in the CDR3. Germline loops: CDR1 SGHVS, CDR2 FQNEAQ.

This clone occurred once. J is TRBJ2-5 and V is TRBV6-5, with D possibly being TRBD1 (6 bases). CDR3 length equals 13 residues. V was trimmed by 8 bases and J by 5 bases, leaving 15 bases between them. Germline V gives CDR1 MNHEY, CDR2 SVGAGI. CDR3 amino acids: CASYTGLGETQYF. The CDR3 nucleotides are TGTGCCAGCTATACAGGGCTAGGGGAGACCCAGTACTTC.

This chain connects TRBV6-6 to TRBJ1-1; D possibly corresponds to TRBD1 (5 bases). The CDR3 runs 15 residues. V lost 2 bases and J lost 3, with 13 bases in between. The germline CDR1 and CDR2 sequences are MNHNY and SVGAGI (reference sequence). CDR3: CASSYPQGFDTEAFF. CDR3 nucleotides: TGTGCCAGCAGTTACCCCCAGGGATTCGACACTGAAGCTTTCTTT.

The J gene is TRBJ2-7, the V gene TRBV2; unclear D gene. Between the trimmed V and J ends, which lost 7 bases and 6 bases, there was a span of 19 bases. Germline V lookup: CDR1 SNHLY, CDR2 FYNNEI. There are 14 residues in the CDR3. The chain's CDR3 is CASTLDGDPSEQYF. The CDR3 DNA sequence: TGTGCCAGCACCCTCGACGGTGACCCCTCCGAGCAGTACTTC.

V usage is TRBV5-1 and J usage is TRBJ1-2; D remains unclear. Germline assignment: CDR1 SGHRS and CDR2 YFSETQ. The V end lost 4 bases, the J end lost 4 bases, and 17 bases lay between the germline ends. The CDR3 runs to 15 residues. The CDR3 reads CASSPVGRGPYGYTF. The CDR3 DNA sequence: TGCGCCAGCAGCCCGGTAGGCAGAGGACCCTATGGCTACACCTTC.

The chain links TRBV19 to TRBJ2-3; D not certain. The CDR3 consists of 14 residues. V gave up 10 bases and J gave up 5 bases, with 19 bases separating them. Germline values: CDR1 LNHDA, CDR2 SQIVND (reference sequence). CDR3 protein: CATRSPSAEDTQYF. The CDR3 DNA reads TGTGCCACCAGAAGCCCCTCAGCTGAAGATACGCAGTATTTT.

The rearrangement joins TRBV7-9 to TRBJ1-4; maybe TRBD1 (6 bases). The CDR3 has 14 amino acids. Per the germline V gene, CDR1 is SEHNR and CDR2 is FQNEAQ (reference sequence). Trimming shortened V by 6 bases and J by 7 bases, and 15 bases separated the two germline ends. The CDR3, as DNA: TGTGCCAGCAGACTACAGGGTACGACTGAAAAACTGTTTTTT. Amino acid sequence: CASRLQGTTEKLFF. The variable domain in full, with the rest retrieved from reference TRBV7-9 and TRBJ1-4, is DTGVSQNPRHKITKRGQNVTFRCDPISEHNRLYWYRQTLGQGPEFLTYFQNEAQLEKSRLLSDRFSAERPKGSFSTLEIQRTEQGDSAMYLCASRLQGTTEKLFFGSGTQLSVL.

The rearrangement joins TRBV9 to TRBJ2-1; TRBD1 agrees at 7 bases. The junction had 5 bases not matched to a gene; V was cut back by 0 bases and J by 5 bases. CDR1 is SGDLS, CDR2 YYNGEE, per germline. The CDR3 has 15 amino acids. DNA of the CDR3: TGTGCCAGCAGCGTAGGGGGGACAGCCGACAATGAGCAGTTCTTC. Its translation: CASSVGGTADNEQFF.

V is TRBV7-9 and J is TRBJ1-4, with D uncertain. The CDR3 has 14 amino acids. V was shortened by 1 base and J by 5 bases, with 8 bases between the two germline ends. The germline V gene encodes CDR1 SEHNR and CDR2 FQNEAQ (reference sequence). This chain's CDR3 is CASSLVGGNEKLFF. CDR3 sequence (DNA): TGTGCCAGCAGCTTAGTAGGAGGGAATGAAAAACTGTTTTTT.

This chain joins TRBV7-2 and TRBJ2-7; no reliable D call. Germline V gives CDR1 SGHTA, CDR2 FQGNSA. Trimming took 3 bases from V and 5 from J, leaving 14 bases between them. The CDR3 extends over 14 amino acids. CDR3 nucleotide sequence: TGTGCCAGCAGCTTTTCAGGAACCTGGGACGAGCAGTACTTC. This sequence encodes CASSFSGTWDEQYF.